A selection of T cell receptor beta chains follows, all from one sample in a study of identical twins. TCRdb used MiXCR to reprocess the 5' RACE reads, holding one entry per CDR3 protein. This table has 250,000 to 300,000 distinct CDR3 sequences, about 8.5% appearing once. This sample was shared with a second study, whose subject was yellow fever vaccine responses in identical twins.

Sample: CD8+ T cells sorted from blood. Receptors were obtained from a woman younger than 30 in good health. Each CDR3 is given without its conserved first and last residue. Each record gives: V gene, J gene, CDR3 protein.

V: TRBV30; J: TRBJ2-3; CDR3: AYEGNPSSTDTQY
V: TRBV4-3; J: TRBJ2-7; CDR3: ASSQDEASYEQY
V: TRBV11-2; J: TRBJ2-1; CDR3: ASSLTPLTSGGHNEQF
V: TRBV29-1; J: TRBJ2-3; CDR3: SVGAHSDTQY
V: TRBV9; J: TRBJ2-5; CDR3: ASSSGPSGGTQETQY
V: TRBV5-6; J: TRBJ1-6; CDR3: ASSYKGNSPLH
V: TRBV11-2; J: TRBJ2-7; CDR3: ASSLGRRGREGEQY
V: TRBV6-5; J: TRBJ2-7; CDR3: ASRRLAGEQY
V: TRBV4-3; J: TRBJ2-7; CDR3: ASSQDRTGEQY
V: TRBV6-4; J: TRBJ2-5; CDR3: ASSPPGLAGGRETQY
V: TRBV11-2; J: TRBJ2-7; CDR3: ASTNPGLAVYEQY
V: TRBV3-1; J: TRBJ2-1; CDR3: ASTLVAGSGVGEQF
V: TRBV5-6; J: TRBJ2-1; CDR3: ASSLAGEIYNEQF
V: TRBV14; J: TRBJ2-7; CDR3: ASSQVTSGSGEQY
V: TRBV6-5; J: TRBJ1-6; CDR3: ASSYSTSGFSPLH
V: TRBV27; J: TRBJ1-2; CDR3: ASSQDRMGGYT
V: TRBV27; J: TRBJ2-7; CDR3: ASSSRDRWYEQY
V: TRBV3-1; J: TRBJ2-2; CDR3: ASSQDRDGNTGELF
V: TRBV11-2; J: TRBJ1-2; CDR3: ASSPTGGYGYT
V: TRBV5-1; J: TRBJ2-5; CDR3: ASSLYGTELQETQY